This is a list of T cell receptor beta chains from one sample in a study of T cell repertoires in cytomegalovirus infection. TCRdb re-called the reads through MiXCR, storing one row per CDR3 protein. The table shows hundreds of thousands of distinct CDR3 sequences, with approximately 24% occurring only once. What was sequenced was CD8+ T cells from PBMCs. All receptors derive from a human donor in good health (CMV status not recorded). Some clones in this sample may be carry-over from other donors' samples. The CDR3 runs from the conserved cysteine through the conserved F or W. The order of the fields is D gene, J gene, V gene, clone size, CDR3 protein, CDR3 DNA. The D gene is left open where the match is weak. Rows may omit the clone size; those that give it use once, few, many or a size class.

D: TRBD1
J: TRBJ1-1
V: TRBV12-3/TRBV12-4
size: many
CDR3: CASSPIQDRDTEAFF
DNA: TGTGCCAGCAGTCCGATACAGGACAGGGACACTGAAGCTTTCTTT

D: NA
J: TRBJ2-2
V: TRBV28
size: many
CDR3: CASTGSGRAYTGELFF
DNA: TGTGCCAGCACGGGGTCAGGCAGGGCTTACACCGGGGAGCTGTTTTTT

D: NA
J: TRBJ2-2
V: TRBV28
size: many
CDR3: CASSLFRRNTGELFF
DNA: TGTGCCAGCAGTTTATTCAGGCGGAACACCGGGGAGCTGTTTTTT

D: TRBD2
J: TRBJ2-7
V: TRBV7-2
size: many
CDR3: CASSKVPGLAKYEQYF
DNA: TGTGCCAGCAGCAAAGTTCCGGGACTAGCAAAGTACGAGCAGTACTTC

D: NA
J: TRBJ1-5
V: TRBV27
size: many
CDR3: CASSLSSYSNQPQHF
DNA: TGTGCCAGCAGTTTATCCAGCTATAGCAATCAGCCCCAGCATTTT

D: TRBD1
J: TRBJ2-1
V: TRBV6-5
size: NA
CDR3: CASSYSETGAYNEQFF
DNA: TGTGCCAGCAGTTACTCGGAGACAGGGGCCTACAATGAGCAGTTCTTC

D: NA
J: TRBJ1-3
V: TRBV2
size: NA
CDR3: CASSEKSSGNTIYF
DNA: TGTGCCAGCAGTGAAAAATCCTCTGGAAACACCATATATTTT

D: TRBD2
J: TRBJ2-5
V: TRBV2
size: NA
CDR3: CASSVSSGETSQETQYF
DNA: TGTGCCAGCAGTGTCAGTAGCGGGGAGACGAGCCAAGAGACCCAGTACTTC

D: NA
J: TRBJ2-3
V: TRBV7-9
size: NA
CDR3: CAREGTDTQYF
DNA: TGTGCCAGGGAAGGTACAGATACGCAGTATTTT

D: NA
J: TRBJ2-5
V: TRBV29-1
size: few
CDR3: CSGLRGPSLAGETQYF
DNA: TGCAGCGGCCTCCGGGGGCCCTCCTTAGCTGGTGAGACCCAGTACTTC

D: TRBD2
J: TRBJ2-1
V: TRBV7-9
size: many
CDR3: CASSPPSGNSYNEQFF
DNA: TGTGCCAGCAGCCCCCCGAGCGGGAACTCCTACAATGAGCAGTTCTTC

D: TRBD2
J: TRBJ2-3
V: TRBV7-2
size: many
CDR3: CASSLGLAGATDTQYF
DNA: TGTGCCAGCAGCTTAGGGCTAGCGGGGGCTACAGATACGCAGTATTTT

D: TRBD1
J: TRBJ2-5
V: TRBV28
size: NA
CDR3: CASSLGQGGGETQYF
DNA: TGTGCCAGCAGTTTGGGACAGGGGGGGGGAGAGACCCAGTACTTC

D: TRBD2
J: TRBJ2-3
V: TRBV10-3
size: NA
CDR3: CATKPSGVDTDTQYF
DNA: TGTGCCACGAAACCCAGCGGGGTAGACACAGATACGCAGTATTTT

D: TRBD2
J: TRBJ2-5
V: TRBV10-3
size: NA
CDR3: CAIWGGGIHGETQYF
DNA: TGTGCCATCTGGGGGGGAGGGATTCACGGGGAGACCCAGTACTTC

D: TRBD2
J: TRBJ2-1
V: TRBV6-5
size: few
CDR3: CASSYDATSGVGGEQFF
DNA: TGTGCCAGCAGTTACGACGCGACTAGCGGCGTGGGGGGTGAGCAGTTCTTC

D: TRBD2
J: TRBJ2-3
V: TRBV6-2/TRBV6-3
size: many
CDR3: CASSYRGESSTDTQYF
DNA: TGTGCCAGCAGTTATCGGGGGGAGTCTAGCACAGATACGCAGTATTTT

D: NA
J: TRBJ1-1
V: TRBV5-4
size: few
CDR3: CASSFRELNTEAFF
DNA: TGTGCCAGCAGCTTCCGGGAATTGAACACTGAAGCTTTCTTT

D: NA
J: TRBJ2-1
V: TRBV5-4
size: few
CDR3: CASSRQYNEQFF
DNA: TGTGCCAGCAGCCGACAGTACAATGAGCAGTTCTTC

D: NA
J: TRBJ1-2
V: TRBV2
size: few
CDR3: CASSGKGYTF
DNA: TGTGCCAGCTCGGGGAAGGGCTACACCTTC

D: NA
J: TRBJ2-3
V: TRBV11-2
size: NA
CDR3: CASSPPEDFTDTQYF
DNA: TGTGCCAGCAGCCCCCCTGAGGATTTCACAGATACGCAGTATTTT

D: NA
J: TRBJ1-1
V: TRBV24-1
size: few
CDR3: CATSDGGSEAFF
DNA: TGTGCCACCAGTGACGGGGGCTCTGAAGCTTTCTTT

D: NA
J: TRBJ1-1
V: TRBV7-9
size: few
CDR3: CASSFLGDLDTEAFF
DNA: TGTGCCAGCAGCTTTTTGGGGGATCTGGACACTGAAGCTTTCTTT

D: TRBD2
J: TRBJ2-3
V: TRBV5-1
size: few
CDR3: CASSWIAGGPTDTQYF
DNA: TGCGCCAGCAGCTGGATAGCGGGGGGGCCGACAGATACGCAGTATTTT

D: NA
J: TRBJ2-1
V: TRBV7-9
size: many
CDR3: CASSIDEQFF
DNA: TGTGCCAGCAGCATAGATGAGCAGTTCTTC

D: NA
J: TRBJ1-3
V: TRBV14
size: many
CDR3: CASSQEGHRMGDTIYF
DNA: TGTGCCAGCAGCCAAGAGGGCCACCGGATGGGTGACACCATATATTTT

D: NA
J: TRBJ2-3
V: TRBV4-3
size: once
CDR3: CASSLKPTVSSTDTQYF
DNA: TGCGCCAGCAGCCTCAAACCCACAGTTTCTAGCACAGATACGCAGTATTTT

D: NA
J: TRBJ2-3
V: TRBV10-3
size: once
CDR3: CAISESLRVPPRGADTQYF
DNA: TGTGCCATCAGTGAGTCATTAAGGGTCCCCCCTAGGGGAGCAGATACGCAGTATTTT

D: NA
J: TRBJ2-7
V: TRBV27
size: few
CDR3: CASSQWGAAYEQYF
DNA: TGTGCCAGCAGTCAATGGGGGGCCGCCTACGAGCAGTACTTC